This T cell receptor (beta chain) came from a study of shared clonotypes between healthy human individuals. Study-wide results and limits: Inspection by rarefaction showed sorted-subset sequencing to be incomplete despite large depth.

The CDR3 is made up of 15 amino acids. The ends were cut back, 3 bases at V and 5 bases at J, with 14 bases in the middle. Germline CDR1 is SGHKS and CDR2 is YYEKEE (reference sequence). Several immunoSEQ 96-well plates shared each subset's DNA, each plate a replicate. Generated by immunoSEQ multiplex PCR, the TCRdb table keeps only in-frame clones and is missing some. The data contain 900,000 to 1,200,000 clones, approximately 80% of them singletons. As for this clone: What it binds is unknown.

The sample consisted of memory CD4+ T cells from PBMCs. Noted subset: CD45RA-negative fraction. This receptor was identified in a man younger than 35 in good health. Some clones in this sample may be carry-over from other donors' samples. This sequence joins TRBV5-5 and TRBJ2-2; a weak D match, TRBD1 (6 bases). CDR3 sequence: CASSSLGAVTGELFF. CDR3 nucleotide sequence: TGTGCCAGCAGCTCCTTGGGGGCCGTGACCGGGGAGCTGTTTTTT.